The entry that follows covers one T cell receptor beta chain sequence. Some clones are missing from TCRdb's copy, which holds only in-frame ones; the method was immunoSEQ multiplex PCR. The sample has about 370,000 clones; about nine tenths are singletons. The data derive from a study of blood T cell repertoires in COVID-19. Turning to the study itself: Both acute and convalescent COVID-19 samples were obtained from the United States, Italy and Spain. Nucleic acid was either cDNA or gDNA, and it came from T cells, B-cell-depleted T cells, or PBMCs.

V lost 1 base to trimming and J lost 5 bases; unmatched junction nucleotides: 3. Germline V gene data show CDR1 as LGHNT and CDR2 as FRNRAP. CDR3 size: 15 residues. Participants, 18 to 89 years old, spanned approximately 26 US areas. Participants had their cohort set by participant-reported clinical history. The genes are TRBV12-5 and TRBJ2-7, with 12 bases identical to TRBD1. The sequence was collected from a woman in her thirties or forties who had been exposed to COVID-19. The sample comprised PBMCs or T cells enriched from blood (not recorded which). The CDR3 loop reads CASGLDRDRGHEQYF. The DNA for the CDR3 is TGTGCTAGTGGTTTGGACCGGGACAGGGGGCACGAGCAGTACTTC.